This TCR beta chain came from a study of cytomegalovirus exposure and HLA in healthy donors. Study results and caveats: Through in vitro validation, three CMV-associated chains were shown to be specific for CMV antigens. Prior analysis indicated that the majority of TCR beta V segments exhibited productivity approximately 90% or approximately 30% of the time.

V was shortened by 4 bases and J by 1 base, with 15 bases between the two germline ends. This CDR3 is 15 amino acids long. CDR1 is SGHRS, CDR2 YFSETQ, per germline. The PCR employed 60 Vbeta primers together with 13 Jbeta primers. This table comes from immunoSEQ multiplex PCR, and its TCRdb copy is limited to in-frame clones, with some not included. The data contain around 150,000 clones, more than 70% of them seen just once; the ten biggest clones take up about 8%. Comments on this clone: Its specificity is unknown.

V usage is TRBV5-1 and J usage is TRBJ2-7, with D unresolved. The sequenced sample was PBMCs. The TCR was taken from a woman in her thirties or forties in good health and CMV-seropositive. CDR3 region: CASSARRLSSYEQYF. The CDR3 DNA is TGCGCCAGCAGCGCACGCAGGCTTTCTTCCTACGAGCAGTACTTC.